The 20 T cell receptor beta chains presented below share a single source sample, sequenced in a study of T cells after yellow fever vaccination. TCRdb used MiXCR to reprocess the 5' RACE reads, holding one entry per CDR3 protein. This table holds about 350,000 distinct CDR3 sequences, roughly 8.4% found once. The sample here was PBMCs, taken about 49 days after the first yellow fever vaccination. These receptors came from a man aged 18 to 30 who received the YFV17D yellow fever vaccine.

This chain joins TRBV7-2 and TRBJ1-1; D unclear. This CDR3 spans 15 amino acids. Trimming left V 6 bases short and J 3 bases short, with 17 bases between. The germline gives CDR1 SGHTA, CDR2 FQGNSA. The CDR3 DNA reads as TGTGCCAGCAGAATACTTTTGGGCGGGTACACTGAAGCTTTCTTT. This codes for CASRILLGGYTEAFF.

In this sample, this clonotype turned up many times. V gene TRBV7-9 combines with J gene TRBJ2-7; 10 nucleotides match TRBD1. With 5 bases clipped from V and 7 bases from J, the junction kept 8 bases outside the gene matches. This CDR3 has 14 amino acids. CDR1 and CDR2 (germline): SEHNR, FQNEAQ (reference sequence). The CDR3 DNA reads TGTGCCAGCAGCCCAGGACAGGGGGTACGAGAGCAGTACGTC. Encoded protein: CASSPGQGVREQYV.

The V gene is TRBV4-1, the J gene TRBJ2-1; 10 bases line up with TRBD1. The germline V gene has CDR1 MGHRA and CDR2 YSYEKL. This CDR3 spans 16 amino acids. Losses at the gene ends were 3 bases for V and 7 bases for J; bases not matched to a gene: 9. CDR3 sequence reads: CASSQRPGQGRNEQFF. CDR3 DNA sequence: TGCGCCAGCAGCCAGAGGCCGGGACAGGGGAGGAATGAGCAGTTCTTC.

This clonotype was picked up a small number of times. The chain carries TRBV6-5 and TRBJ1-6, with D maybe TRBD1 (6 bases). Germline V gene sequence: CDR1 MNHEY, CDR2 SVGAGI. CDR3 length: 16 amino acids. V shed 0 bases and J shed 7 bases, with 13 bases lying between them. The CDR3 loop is CASSYSTVGANSPLHF. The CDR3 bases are TGTGCCAGCAGTTACTCGACGGTGGGGGCGAATTCACCCCTCCACTTT.

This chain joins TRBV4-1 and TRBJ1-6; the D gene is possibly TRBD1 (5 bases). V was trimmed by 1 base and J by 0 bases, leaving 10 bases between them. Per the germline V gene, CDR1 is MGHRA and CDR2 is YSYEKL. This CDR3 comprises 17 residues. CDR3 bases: TGCGCCAGCAGCCAAGCGGGGACCGGCTCCTATAATTCACCCCTCCACTTT. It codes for CASSQAGTGSYNSPLHF.

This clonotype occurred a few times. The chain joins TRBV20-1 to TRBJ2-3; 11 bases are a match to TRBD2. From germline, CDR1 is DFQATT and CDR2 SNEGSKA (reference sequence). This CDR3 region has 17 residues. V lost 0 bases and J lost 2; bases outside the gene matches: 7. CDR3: CSARDVVAGGVTDTQYF. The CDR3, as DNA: TGCAGTGCTAGAGATGTAGTAGCGGGGGGGGTCACAGATACGCAGTATTTT.

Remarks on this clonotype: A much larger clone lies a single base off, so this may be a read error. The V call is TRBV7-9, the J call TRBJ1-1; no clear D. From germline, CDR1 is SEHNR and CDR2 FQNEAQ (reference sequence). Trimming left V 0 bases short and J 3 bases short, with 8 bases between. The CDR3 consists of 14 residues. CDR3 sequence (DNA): TGTGCCAGCAGCTTAGCTGAGGCCCACACTGAAGCTTTCTTT. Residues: CASSLAEAHTEAFF.

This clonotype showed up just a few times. The CDR3 sequence is CASSQERQGFHGYTF. The CDR3 DNA sequence: TGTGCCAGCAGCCAAGAGCGACAGGGGTTTCATGGCTACACCTTC. V is TRBV3-1 and J is TRBJ1-2; 8 nucleotides agree with TRBD1. The CDR3 extends over 15 amino acids. V was pared by 0 bases and J by 6 bases, with 6 bases of the junction left unmatched. Germline assignment: CDR1 LGHDT and CDR2 YNNKEL (reference sequence). Supplemented by reference TRBV3-1 and TRBJ1-2, the full variable domain reads DTAVSQTPKYLVTQMGNDKSIKCEQNLGHDTMYWYKQDSKKFLKIMFSYNNKELIINETVPNRFSPKSPDKAHLNLHINSLELGDSAVYFCASSQERQGFHGYTFGSGTRLTVV.

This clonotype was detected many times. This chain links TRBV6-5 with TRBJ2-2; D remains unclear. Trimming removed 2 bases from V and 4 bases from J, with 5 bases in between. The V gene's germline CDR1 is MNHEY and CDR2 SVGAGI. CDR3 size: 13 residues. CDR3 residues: CASSYGRTGELFF. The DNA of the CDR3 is TGTGCCAGCAGTTACGGGCGCACCGGGGAGCTGTTTTTT.

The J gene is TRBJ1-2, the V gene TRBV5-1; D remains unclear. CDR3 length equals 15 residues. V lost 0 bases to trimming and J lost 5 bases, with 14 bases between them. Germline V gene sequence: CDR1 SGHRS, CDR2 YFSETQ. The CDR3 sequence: CASSLDGVDGYGYTF. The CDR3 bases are TGCGCCAGCAGCTTGGATGGGGTGGATGGTTATGGCTACACCTTC.

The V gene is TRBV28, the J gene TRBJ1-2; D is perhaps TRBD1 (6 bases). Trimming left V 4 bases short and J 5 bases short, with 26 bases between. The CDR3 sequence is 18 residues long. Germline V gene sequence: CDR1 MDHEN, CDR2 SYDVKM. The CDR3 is CASSSWGGAEARIYGYTF. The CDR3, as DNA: TGTGCCAGCAGTTCCTGGGGGGGGGCGGAAGCTCGTATATATGGCTACACCTTC.

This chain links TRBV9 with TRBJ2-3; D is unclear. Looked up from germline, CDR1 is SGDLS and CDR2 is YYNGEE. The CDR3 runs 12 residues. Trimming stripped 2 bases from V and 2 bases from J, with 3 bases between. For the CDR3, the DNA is TGTGCCAGCAGCGTCACCACAGATACGCAGTATTTT. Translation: CASSVTTDTQYF.

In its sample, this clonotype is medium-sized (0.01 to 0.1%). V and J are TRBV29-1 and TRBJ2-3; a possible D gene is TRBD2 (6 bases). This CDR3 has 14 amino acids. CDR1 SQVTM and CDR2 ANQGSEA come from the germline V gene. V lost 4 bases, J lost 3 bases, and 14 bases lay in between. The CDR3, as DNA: TGCAGCGTTGGAATTAGCGGAAGGACAGATACGCAGTATTTT. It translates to CSVGISGRTDTQYF.

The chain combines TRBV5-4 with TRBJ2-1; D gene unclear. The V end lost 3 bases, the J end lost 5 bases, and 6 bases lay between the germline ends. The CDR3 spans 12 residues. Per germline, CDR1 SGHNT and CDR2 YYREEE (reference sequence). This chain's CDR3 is CASSSQDNEQFF. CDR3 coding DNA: TGTGCCAGCAGCTCCCAGGACAATGAGCAGTTCTTC.

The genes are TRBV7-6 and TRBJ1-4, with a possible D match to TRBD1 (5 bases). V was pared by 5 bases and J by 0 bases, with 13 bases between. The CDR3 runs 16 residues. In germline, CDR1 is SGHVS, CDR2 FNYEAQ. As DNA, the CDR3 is TGTGCCAGCAGCACGGGGGATATTGCAACTAATGAAAAACTGTTTTTT. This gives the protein CASSTGDIATNEKLFF.

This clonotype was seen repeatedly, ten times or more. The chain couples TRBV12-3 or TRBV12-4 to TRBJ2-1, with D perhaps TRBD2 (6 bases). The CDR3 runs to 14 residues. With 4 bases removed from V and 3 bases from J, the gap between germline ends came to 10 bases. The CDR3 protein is CASSSGTYYNEQFF. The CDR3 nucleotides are TGTGCCAGCAGTTCGGGGACTTACTACAATGAGCAGTTCTTC.

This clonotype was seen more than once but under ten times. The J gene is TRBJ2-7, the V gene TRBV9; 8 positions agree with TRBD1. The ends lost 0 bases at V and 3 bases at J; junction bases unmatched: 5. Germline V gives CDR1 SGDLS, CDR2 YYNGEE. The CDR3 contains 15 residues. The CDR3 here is CASSVGTGSFYEQYF. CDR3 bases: TGTGCCAGCAGCGTAGGGACAGGGTCGTTCTACGAGCAGTACTTC.

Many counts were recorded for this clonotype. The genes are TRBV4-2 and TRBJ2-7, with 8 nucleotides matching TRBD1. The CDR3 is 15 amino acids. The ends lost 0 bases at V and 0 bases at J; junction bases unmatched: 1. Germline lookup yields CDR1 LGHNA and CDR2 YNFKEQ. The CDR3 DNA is TGTGCCAGCAGCCAAGATGGGACAGGCTCCTACGAGCAGTACTTC. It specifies CASSQDGTGSYEQYF.

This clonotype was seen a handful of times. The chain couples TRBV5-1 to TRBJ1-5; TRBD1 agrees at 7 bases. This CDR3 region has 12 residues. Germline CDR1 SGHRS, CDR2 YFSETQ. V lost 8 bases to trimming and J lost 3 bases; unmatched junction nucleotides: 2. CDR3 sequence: CARGQNNQPQHF. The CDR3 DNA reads TGCGCCAGGGGACAGAACAATCAGCCCCAGCATTTT.

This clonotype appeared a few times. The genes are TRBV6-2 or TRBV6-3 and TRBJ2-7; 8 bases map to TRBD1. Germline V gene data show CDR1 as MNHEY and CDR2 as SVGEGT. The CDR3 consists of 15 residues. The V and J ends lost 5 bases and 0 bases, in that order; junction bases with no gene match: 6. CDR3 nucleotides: TGTGCCAGCAGTCGAGCCGACAGGGGCTCCTACGAGCAGTACGTC. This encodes CASSRADRGSYEQYV.